This T cell receptor (beta chain) appears in the sequencing data of a study of blood T cell repertoires in COVID-19. The germline V gene has CDR1 SGHTA and CDR2 FQGTGA. V lost 3 bases and J lost 4, with 6 bases in between. The CDR3 runs to 13 residues. The protocol was immunoSEQ multiplex PCR, while the TCRdb copy is restricted to in-frame clones and leaves out a portion. The data hold hundreds of thousands of clones, with about 88% observed a single time. V gene TRBV7-3 combines with J gene TRBJ2-2; weak D call: TRBD2 (5 bases). The sequenced material came from PBMCs or T cells enriched from blood (not recorded which). The TCR comes from a woman in her sixties or seventies in a cohort exposed to, infected with or recovered from COVID-19 (not recorded which). This CDR3 is CASSFRGTGELFF. CDR3 nucleotide sequence: TGTGCCAGCAGCTTTCGGGGCACCGGGGAGCTGTTTTTT.